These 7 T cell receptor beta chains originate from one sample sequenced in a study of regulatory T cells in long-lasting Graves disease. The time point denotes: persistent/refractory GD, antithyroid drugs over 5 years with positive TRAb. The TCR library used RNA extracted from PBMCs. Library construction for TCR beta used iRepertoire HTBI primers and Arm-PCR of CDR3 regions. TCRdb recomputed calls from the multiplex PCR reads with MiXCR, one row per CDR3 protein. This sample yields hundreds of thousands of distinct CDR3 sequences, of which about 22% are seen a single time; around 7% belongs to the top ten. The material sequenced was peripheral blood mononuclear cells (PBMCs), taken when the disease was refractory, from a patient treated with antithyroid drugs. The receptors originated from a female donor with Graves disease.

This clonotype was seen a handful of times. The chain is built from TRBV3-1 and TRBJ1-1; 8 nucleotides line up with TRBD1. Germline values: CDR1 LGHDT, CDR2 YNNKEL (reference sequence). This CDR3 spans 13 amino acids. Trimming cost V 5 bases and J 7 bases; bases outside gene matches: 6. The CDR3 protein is CASSFQGAGEAFF. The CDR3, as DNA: TGTGCCAGCAGCTTTCAGGGGGCGGGTGAAGCTTTCTTT.

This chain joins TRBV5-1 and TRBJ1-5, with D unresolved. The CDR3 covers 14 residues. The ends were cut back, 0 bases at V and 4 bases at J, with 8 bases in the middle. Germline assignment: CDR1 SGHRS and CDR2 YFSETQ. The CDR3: CASSLGFENQPQHF. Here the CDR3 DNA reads TGCGCCAGCAGCTTGGGTTTTGAGAATCAGCCCCAGCATTTT.

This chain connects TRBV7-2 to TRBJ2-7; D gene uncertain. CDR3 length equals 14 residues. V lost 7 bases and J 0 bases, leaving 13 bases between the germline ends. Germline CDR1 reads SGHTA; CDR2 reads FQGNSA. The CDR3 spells CASMDGSSSYEQYF. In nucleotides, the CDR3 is TGTGCCAGCATGGACGGGTCTAGCTCCTACGAGCAGTACTTC.

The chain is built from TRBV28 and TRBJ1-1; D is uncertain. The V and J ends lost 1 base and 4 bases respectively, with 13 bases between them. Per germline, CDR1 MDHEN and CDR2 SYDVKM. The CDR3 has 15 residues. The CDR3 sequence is CASSLSPGIATEAFF. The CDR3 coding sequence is TGTGCCAGCAGTTTATCCCCAGGCATCGCCACTGAAGCTTTCTTT.

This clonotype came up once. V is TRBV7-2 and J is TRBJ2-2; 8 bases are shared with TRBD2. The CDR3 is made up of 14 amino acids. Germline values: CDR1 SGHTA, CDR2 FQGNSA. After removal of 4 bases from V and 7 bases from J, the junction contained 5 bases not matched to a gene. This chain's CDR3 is CASSSSGSYGELFF. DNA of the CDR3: TGTGCCAGCAGCTCAAGCGGGAGTTACGGGGAGCTGTTTTTT.

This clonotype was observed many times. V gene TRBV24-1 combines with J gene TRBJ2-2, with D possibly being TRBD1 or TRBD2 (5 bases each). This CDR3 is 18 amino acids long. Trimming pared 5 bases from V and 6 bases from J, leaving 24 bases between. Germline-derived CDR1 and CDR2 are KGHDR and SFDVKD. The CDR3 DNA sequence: TGTGCCACCAGTGCCGCCCTTGGGGCAGGGAGTGTGTCCGGGGAGCTGTTTTTT. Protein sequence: CATSAALGAGSVSGELFF.

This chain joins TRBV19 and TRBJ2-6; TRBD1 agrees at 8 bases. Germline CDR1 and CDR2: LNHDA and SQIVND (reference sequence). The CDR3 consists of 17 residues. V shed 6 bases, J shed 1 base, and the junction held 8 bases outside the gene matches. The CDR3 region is CASSSDRGASGANVLTF. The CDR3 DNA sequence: TGTGCCAGTAGCTCTGACAGGGGCGCATCTGGGGCCAACGTCCTGACTTTC. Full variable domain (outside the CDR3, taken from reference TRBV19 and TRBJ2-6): DGGITQSPKYLFRKEGQNVTLSCEQNLNHDAMYWYRQDPGQGLRLIYYSQIVNDFQKGDIAEGYSVSREKKESFPLTVTSAQKNPTAFYLCASSSDRGASGANVLTFGAGSRLTVL.